These T cell receptor beta chains were read from a single sample in a study of blood T cell repertoires in COVID-19. Generated by immunoSEQ multiplex PCR, the TCRdb table keeps only in-frame clones and is missing some. The data contain over 40,000 clones, roughly 86% of them singletons. Sequencing was performed on peripheral blood. These receptors were taken from a human donor in a cohort sampled during active COVID-19. Each CDR3 is given with its conserved first and last residue.

TRBV2,TRBJ1-1,CASSEDMNTEAFF
TRBV3-1/TRBV3-2,TRBJ1-4,CASSQQGAEEKLFF
TRBV4-1,TRBJ2-3,CASSPLGQGTDTQYF
TRBV29-1,TRBJ2-1,CSGGGTGEYNEQFF
TRBV6-2/TRBV6-3,TRBJ1-1,CASSYSSDRGNTEAFF
TRBV18,TRBJ1-1,CASSPGEGEAFF
TRBV23-1,TRBJ2-6,CASSHGAGGLTGANVLTF
TRBV5-5,TRBJ2-2,CASSLARQGRNTGELFF
TRBV19,TRBJ2-2,CASRGQANTGELFF
TRBV12-5,TRBJ2-3,CASGLGGLAAGDTQYF
TRBV27,TRBJ2-3,CASSLLGLVPDTQYF
TRBV7-6,TRBJ2-7,CASSSPLHEQYF
TRBV7-9,TRBJ1-4,CASSLVGQGGEKLFF
TRBV19,TRBJ2-5,CASSIGSEETQYF
TRBV9,TRBJ2-1,CASSRQVPGVNEQFF
TRBV2,TRBJ1-2,CASSAKSYRQGVNYGYTF
TRBV4-1,TRBJ2-3,CASSQLHLGGFTDTQYF
TRBV29-1,TRBJ2-1,CSVTGLAESSYNEQFF
TRBV5-8,TRBJ1-1,CASSLYSGRTEAFF
TRBV19,TRBJ1-1,CASSSGGWGNTEAFF
TRBV7-9,TRBJ1-2,CASSLGGEYGYTF
TRBV4-3,TRBJ2-7,CASSHETGDLSYEQYF
TRBV29-1,TRBJ2-3,CSVERDTDTQYF
TRBV4-1,TRBJ1-2,CASSRLQGSTYGYTF
TRBV27,TRBJ1-6,CASSPEKGVWPLHF
TRBV12-3/TRBV12-4,TRBJ2-3,CASGAGDTQYF
TRBV10-3,TRBJ2-1,CAISEWTGTDSYNEQFF
TRBV24-1,TRBJ1-2,CATSDRDSPYGYTF